Sequencing of this T cell receptor (beta chain) was carried out in a study of shared clonotypes between healthy human individuals. Points from the study as a whole: Relative to their counterparts shared across all four donors, non-shared clonotypes exhibited diminished generation probabilities.

In regard to this clone: Its specificity is unknown.

CDR3 length: 13 amino acids. Germline CDR1 and CDR2: MRHNA and SNTAGT. Trimming shortened V by 6 bases and J by 1 base, and 9 bases separated the two germline ends. Positive CCR7 selection of CD45RO-negative cells yielded the naive CD8 cells, and terminally differentiated effector memory CD45RA+ cells were excluded. TCRdb keeps only in-frame clones here, not all; method: immunoSEQ multiplex PCR. The data contain about 680,000 clones, 92% of them singletons. The V and J genes are TRBV6-4 and TRBJ1-1, with D uncertain. The source is a man aged 25 to 45 in good health. Sequenced material: naive CD8+ T cells sorted from blood. The CDR3 sequence: CASSNQWNTEAFF. The CDR3 coding sequence is TGTGCCAGCAGCAATCAGTGGAACACTGAAGCTTTCTTT.